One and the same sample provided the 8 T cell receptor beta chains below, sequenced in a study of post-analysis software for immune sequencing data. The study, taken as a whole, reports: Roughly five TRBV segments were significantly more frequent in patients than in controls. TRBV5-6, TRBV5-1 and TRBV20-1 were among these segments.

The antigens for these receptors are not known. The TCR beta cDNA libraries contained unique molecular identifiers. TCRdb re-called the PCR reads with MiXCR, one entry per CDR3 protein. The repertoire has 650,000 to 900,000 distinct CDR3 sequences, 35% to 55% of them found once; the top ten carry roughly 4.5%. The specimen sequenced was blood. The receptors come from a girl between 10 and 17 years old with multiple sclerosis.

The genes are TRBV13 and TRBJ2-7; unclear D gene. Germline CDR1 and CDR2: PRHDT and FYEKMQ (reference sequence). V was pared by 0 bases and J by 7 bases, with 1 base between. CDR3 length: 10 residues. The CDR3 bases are TGTGCCAGCAGCTTAGGAGAGCAGTACTTC. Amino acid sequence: CASSLGEQYF.

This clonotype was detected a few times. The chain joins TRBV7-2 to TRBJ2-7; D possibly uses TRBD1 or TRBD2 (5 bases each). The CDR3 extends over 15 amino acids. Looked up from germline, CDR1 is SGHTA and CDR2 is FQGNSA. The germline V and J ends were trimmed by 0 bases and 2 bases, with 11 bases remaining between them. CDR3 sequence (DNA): TGTGCCAGCAGCTTAGCGGGGGTGTCAACCTACGAGCAGTACTTC. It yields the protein CASSLAGVSTYEQYF.

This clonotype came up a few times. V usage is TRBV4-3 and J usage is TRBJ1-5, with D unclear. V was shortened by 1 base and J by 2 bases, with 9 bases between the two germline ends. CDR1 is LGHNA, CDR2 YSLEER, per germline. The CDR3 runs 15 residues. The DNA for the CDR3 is TGCGCCAGCAGCCAAGCACATTTGGGCAATCAGCCCCAGCATTTT. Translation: CASSQAHLGNQPQHF.

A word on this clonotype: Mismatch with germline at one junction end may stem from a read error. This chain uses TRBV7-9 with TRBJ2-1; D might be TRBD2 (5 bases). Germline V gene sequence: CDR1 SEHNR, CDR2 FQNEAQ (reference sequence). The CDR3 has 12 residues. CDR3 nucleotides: TGTGCCGGCAGCTTAGAGGGTCTAGTTGGGTTCTTC. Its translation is CAGSLEGLVGFF.

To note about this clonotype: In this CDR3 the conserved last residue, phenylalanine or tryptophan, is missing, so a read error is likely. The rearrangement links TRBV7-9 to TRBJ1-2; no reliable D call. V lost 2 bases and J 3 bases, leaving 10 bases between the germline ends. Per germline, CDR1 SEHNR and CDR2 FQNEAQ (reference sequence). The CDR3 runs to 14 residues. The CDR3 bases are TGTGCCAGCAGCTTAAGAGAGGGCGACTATGGCTACACCGTC. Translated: CASSLREGDYGYTV.

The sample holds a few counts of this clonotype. The CDR3: CASSVGGMRKTDIQYF. CDR3 DNA: TGTGCCAGCAGCGTAGGGGGGATGCGGAAAACGGACATTCAGTACTTC. V gene TRBV9 combines with J gene TRBJ2-4; D is possibly TRBD1 or TRBD2 (5 bases each). V shed 0 bases and J shed 8 bases, with 18 bases lying between them. The CDR3 contains 16 residues. Germline assignment: CDR1 SGDLS and CDR2 YYNGEE.

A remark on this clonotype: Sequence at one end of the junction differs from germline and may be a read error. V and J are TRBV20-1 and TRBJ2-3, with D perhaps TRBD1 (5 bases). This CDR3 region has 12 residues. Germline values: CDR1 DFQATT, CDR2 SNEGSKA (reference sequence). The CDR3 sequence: CSVRNKGDTQYF. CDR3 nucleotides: TGCAGTGTTAGAAACAAGGGGGATACGCAGTATTTT.

The CDR3 sequence is CASSFGGSREQYF. The CDR3 DNA reads TGTGCCAGCAGCTTCGGGGGTTCCCGCGAGCAGTACTTC. The chain carries TRBV5-5 and TRBJ2-5; maybe TRBD2 (6 bases). Gene TRBJ2-7 matches the end of the DNA better, so the J call may be wrong. This CDR3 is 13 amino acids long. The germline CDR1 and CDR2 sequences are SGHKS and YYEKEE (reference sequence).